This is a list of T cell receptor beta chains from one sample in a study of patients and donors after allogeneic stem cell transplantation. Each CDR3 protein gets one entry after TCRdb re-called the RT-PCR reads with MiXCR. The repertoire holds roughly 940,000 distinct CDR3 sequences, roughly 17% seen once, with around 6% in the top ten. Sequenced sample: blood, either unsorted or a sorted T cell fraction (not recorded which). The source of these receptors is a human donor who was either an allogeneic HSCT recipient or a stem cell or donor lymphocyte infusion donor (not recorded which). It is not recorded whose cells these are; they may come from a transplant donor. Each CDR3 is given with its conserved first and last residue. D genes are given only for firm matches. For some rows the clone size is stated as once, few or many, or as a class when expanded; others skip it.

D gene,V gene,clone size,J gene,CDR3 DNA,CDR3 protein
.,TRBV7-2,.,TRBJ1-5,TGTGCCAGCAGCTTAGGAGAGGGCGTGGGGGCCCAGCATTTT,CASSLGEGVGAQHF
.,TRBV4-1,.,TRBJ2-5,TGCGCCAGCAGCCAAGATCCGAGGGGGTTAGAGACCCAGTACTTC,CASSQDPRGLETQYF
TRBD1,TRBV25-1,few,TRBJ2-7,TGTGCCAGCAGTGAATGGAACAGGGGGCGCGAGCAGTACTTC,CASSEWNRGREQYF
.,TRBV20-1,.,TRBJ1-4,TGCAGTGCTAGGGATGTAGAAAAACTGTTTTTT,CSARDVEKLFF
TRBD2,TRBV7-2,.,TRBJ2-2,TGTGCCAGCAGCTTATTAACGGGAGGGAACACCGGGGAGCTGTTTTTT,CASSLLTGGNTGELFF
TRBD2,TRBV5-1,.,TRBJ2-3,TGCGCCAGCAGCTACTCTAGCGGGAGCCCAGATACGCAGTATTTT,CASSYSSGSPDTQYF
.,TRBV5-1,few,TRBJ1-2,TGCGCCAGCAGCTTACTTGGCTGGGATGGAGACTATGGCTACACCTTC,CASSLLGWDGDYGYTF
.,TRBV27,.,TRBJ1-1,TGTGCCAGCAGCCGGGTTCCAGGAGGGAACACTGAAGCTTTCTTT,CASSRVPGGNTEAFF
.,TRBV5-6,few,TRBJ2-4,TGTGCCAGCAGCTTAAGTGGTCCTGACATTCAGTACTTC,CASSLSGPDIQYF
.,TRBV12-3/TRBV12-4,many,TRBJ1-5,TGTGCCAGCAGAAAGACGGGAGGGAAGGGCAATCAGCCCCAGCATTTT,CASRKTGGKGNQPQHF
.,TRBV5-6,many,TRBJ1-1,TGTGCCAGCAGCCTGTTGAGGAACACTGAAGCTTTCTTT,CASSLLRNTEAFF
.,TRBV4-3,.,TRBJ2-4,TGCGCCAGCAGCCAAGCTCTGACGGTAGCCAAAAACATTCAGTACTTC,CASSQALTVAKNIQYF
.,TRBV5-6,.,TRBJ2-3,TGTGCCAGCAGCGCGGGACTTACCGGGAGAGATACGCAGTATTTT,CASSAGLTGRDTQYF
.,TRBV3-1,.,TRBJ2-3,TGTGCCAGCAGCCTGCGGCCTGCCACAGATACGCAGTATTTT,CASSLRPATDTQYF
TRBD1,TRBV20-1,many,TRBJ2-7,TGCAGCGCCCGAGGGGGCCCCTACGAGCAGTACTTC,CSARGGPYEQYF
TRBD1,TRBV6-4,.,TRBJ1-6,TGTGCCAGCACCCCCGGGACAGGTGGACCCAGGGATTCACCCCTCCACTTT,CASTPGTGGPRDSPLHF
.,TRBV12-3/TRBV12-4,few,TRBJ1-5,TGTGCCAGCAGTTTCGTCGGGGAAGGACAGCCCCAGCATTTT,CASSFVGEGQPQHF
TRBD1,TRBV10-2,few,TRBJ1-2,TGCGCCAGCCGGAGAAGAACAGGGGGCGACTATGGCTACACCTTC,CASRRRTGGDYGYTF
.,TRBV5-1,many,TRBJ2-1,TGCGCCAGCAGCTTCCAGGGGGGTGAGCAGTTCTTC,CASSFQGGEQFF
TRBD1,TRBV29-1,.,TRBJ1-1,TGCAGCGTTGAACGAACCGGGACAGGGGGGACTGAAGCTTTCTTT,CSVERTGTGGTEAFF
TRBD1,TRBV27,.,TRBJ2-6,TGTGCCAGCAGTTTACTCCGGGACAGGGGTTATGGGGCCAACGTCCTGACTTTC,CASSLLRDRGYGANVLTF
.,TRBV3-1,few,TRBJ1-1,TGTGCCAGCAGCCCCAGTCGGGTGGGGAGCACTGAAGCTTTCTTT,CASSPSRVGSTEAFF